What follows are 28 T cell receptor beta chains derived from one specimen sequenced in a study of regulatory T cells in long-lasting Graves disease. CDR3-region Arm-PCR and iRepertoire HTBI primers produced the TCR beta libraries. TCRdb reprocessed the multiplex PCR reads with MiXCR, giving one entry per CDR3 protein. The sample has about 440,000 distinct CDR3 sequences, 15% to 20% seen once; the top ten hold about 10%. The time point: newly diagnosed GD, antithyroid drugs for less than 3 months. PBMC-derived RNA was used for the TCR library. This sample was shared with a second study, whose subject was T cells in Graves' hyperthyroidism and ophthalmopathy.

Sequencing used peripheral blood mononuclear cells (PBMCs), obtained at new diagnosis, from a patient treated with antithyroid drugs. These receptors came from a woman under 40 with Graves disease.

In DNA form, the CDR3 reads TGTGCCAGCAGTTTCAGGGGTAGCTACACCTTC. This translates into CASSFRGSYTF. The rearrangement links TRBV6-2 or TRBV6-3 to TRBJ1-2; weak D call: TRBD1 (6 bases). V shed 4 bases and J shed 9 bases, with 9 bases lying between them. The CDR3 sequence is 11 residues long. Looked up from germline, CDR1 is MNHEY and CDR2 is SVGEGT.

This clonotype has a count of ten or more. This chain uses TRBV4-3 with TRBJ1-4; D uncertain. CDR3 length equals 17 residues. V lost 0 bases and J lost 0, with 11 bases in between. The germline V gene has CDR1 LGHNA and CDR2 YSLEER. CDR3 residues: CASSQDNVVATNEKLFF. The CDR3 nucleotides read TGCGCCAGCAGCCAAGATAACGTAGTTGCAACTAATGAAAAACTGTTTTTT.

V is TRBV5-8 and J is TRBJ2-7; D may be TRBD1 (6 bases). Trimming shortened V by 5 bases and J by 2 bases, and 17 bases separated the two germline ends. The CDR3 consists of 15 residues. CDR1 is SGHTS and CDR2 is YDEGEE in the germline V gene. The CDR3, as DNA: TGTGCCAGCAGACCGGGACACCACGAAGCCTACGAGCAGTACTTC. Encoded protein: CASRPGHHEAYEQYF.

The rearrangement joins TRBV29-1 to TRBJ2-1, with D perhaps TRBD1 (6 bases). Germline CDR1 and CDR2: SQVTM and ANQGSEA. V gave up 3 bases and J gave up 4 bases, with 13 bases separating them. CDR3 length: 14 residues. This CDR3 is CSVDAGVGYNEQFF. In DNA, the CDR3 is TGCAGCGTTGATGCAGGGGTCGGGTACAATGAGCAGTTCTTC.

The sample holds many counts of this clonotype. The chain employs TRBV3-1 and TRBJ2-7, with TRBD2 identical over 9 bases. The CDR3 contains 15 residues. V lost 4 bases, J lost 4 bases, and 8 bases stayed unmatched. Germline-derived CDR1 and CDR2 are LGHDT and YNNKEL (reference sequence). For the CDR3, the DNA is TGTGCCAGCAGCCGGGGGACTAGCAGGGGATACGAGCAGTACTTC. Translated: CASSRGTSRGYEQYF.

This clonotype was recorded many times. The CDR3 nucleotides read TGTGCCTGGAGTGTACTTGGCGATGAAAAACTGTTTTTT. Amino acid sequence: CAWSVLGDEKLFF. The chain employs TRBV30 and TRBJ1-4; D ambiguous. The germline V and J ends were trimmed by 0 bases and 6 bases, with 8 bases remaining between them. CDR1 GTSNPN and CDR2 SVGIG come from the germline V gene (reference sequence). The CDR3 covers 13 residues.

V and J are TRBV7-2 and TRBJ1-1, with D maybe TRBD1 (6 bases). Trimming removed 1 base at V and 1 base at J, with 10 bases between. The germline V gene has CDR1 SGHTA and CDR2 FQGNSA. The CDR3 covers 15 residues. The CDR3, as DNA: TGTGCCAGCAGCTTAGAGGGGGGCACGAACACTGAAGCTTTCTTT. Translating gives CASSLEGGTNTEAFF. The full variable domain, in which reference TRBV7-2 and TRBJ1-1 provide the parts outside the CDR3, is GAGVSQSPSNKVTEKGKDVELRCDPISGHTALYWYRQSLGQGLEFLIYFQGNSAPDKSGLPSDRFSAERTGGSVSTLTIQRTQQEDSAVYLCASSLEGGTNTEAFFGQGTRLTVV.

V is TRBV14 and J is TRBJ1-2; D unresolved. The germline CDR1 and CDR2 sequences are SGHDN and FVKESK. Trimming removed 1 base at V and 0 bases at J, with 15 bases between. The CDR3 covers 17 residues. This CDR3 is CASSQGKSGSANYGYTF. The CDR3 coding sequence is TGTGCCAGCAGCCAAGGCAAATCAGGCAGCGCTAACTATGGCTACACCTTC.

The sample holds many counts of this clonotype. V usage is TRBV12-3 or TRBV12-4 and J usage is TRBJ1-1; no reliable D call. Trimming cost V 3 bases and J 1 base, with 12 bases left between them. The CDR3 length is 15 residues. The chain's CDR3 is CASSFRARQNTEAFF. CDR3 sequence (DNA): TGTGCCAGCAGTTTTAGGGCACGACAGAACACTGAAGCTTTCTTT.

The chain combines TRBV15 with TRBJ2-5, with D perhaps matching TRBD1 or TRBD2 (6 bases each). V was shortened by 7 bases and J by 2 bases, with 14 bases between the two germline ends. This CDR3 region has 14 residues. Germline CDR1 is LNHNV and CDR2 is YYDKDF (reference sequence). CDR3 coding DNA: TGTGCCACCAAGGGGGGAGGAGGTCAAGAGACCCAGTACTTC. Protein product: CATKGGGGQETQYF.

This clonotype turned up a few times. This chain links TRBV6-2 or TRBV6-3 with TRBJ1-2, with a weak D call TRBD1 (6 bases). V lost 3 bases to trimming and J lost 0 bases, with 17 bases between them. There are 17 residues in the CDR3. Looked up from germline, CDR1 is MNHEY and CDR2 is SVGEGT. Here the CDR3 reads CASSYHPTGNSNYGYTF. In nucleotides, the CDR3 is TGTGCCAGCAGTTATCACCCTACAGGGAATTCTAACTATGGCTACACCTTC.

This clonotype occurred many times. The V gene is TRBV6-1, the J gene TRBJ1-1, with D tentatively TRBD1 (6 bases). V shed 3 bases and J shed 1 base, with 6 bases lying between them. The CDR3 spans 13 residues. From germline, CDR1 is MNHNS and CDR2 SASEGT. The DNA of the CDR3 is TGTGCCAGCAGTGAGACAGGGAACACTGAAGCTTTCTTT. This encodes CASSETGNTEAFF.

This clonotype was counted ten times or more. The gene calls are TRBV30 and TRBJ1-5, with 8 bases identical to TRBD1. Germline V gene data show CDR1 as GTSNPN and CDR2 as SVGIG (reference sequence). V shed 1 base, J shed 6 bases, and the junction held 5 bases outside the gene matches. The CDR3 spans 14 residues. CDR3 residues: CAWSDTGGSQPQHF. The CDR3 DNA reads as TGTGCCTGGAGTGATACAGGGGGTAGTCAGCCCCAGCATTTT.

The chain recombines TRBV6-5 with TRBJ1-6, with TRBD1 identical over 7 bases. V gave up 4 bases and J gave up 0 bases; unmatched junction bases: 6. CDR1 is MNHEY, CDR2 SVGAGI, per germline. The CDR3 is 17 residues long. CDR3 in DNA: TGTGCCAGCAGTTCCCCGACAGGGAGCTCCTATAATTCACCCCTCCACTTT. Translation: CASSSPTGSSYNSPLHF.

The chain links TRBV9 to TRBJ1-1, with D possibly TRBD1 on 5 matching bases. Germline V gene lookup returns CDR1 SGDLS and CDR2 YYNGEE. This CDR3 spans 17 amino acids. V shed 4 bases and J shed 0 bases, with 19 bases lying between them. Here the CDR3 reads CASSPGRSGGVNTEAFF. The CDR3 DNA sequence: TGTGCCAGCAGCCCAGGGCGGTCGGGCGGGGTGAACACTGAAGCTTTCTTT.

This clonotype came up many times. The chain uses TRBV6-1 and TRBJ1-2, with TRBD1 identical over 7 bases. Per germline, CDR1 MNHNS and CDR2 SASEGT. CDR3 length equals 13 residues. The V and J ends lost 9 bases and 5 bases, in that order; junction bases with no gene match: 9. CDR3 DNA: TGTGCCAGTACAGGGGAGCAGTTTTATGGCTACACCTTC. Translating it yields CASTGEQFYGYTF.

This clonotype has just a few counts. The chain uses TRBV19 and TRBJ1-1; 9 bases are shared with TRBD1. This CDR3 region has 14 residues. Germline V gene sequence: CDR1 LNHDA, CDR2 SQIVND (reference sequence). Trimming cost V 5 bases and J 11 bases; bases outside gene matches: 12. The CDR3 loop is CASSYWTGTGSAFF. The CDR3, as DNA: TGTGCCAGTAGTTATTGGACCGGGACAGGGTCGGCTTTCTTT.

In regard to this clonotype: One base away lies a much larger clone, so this may be a sequencing read error. This chain joins TRBV20-1 and TRBJ2-2; D might be TRBD2 (6 bases). This CDR3 is 16 amino acids long. The V gene's germline CDR1 is DFQATT and CDR2 SNEGSKA (reference sequence). The V end was cut by 3 bases, the J end by 9 bases, with 23 bases between. Here the CDR3 DNA reads TGCAGTGCTAGTTCTGGCCGGAGGGAGCTCTCCCGGGAGCTGTTTTTT. Protein: CSASSGRRELSRELFF.

This chain joins TRBV5-4 and TRBJ2-1; D gene uncertain. V was clipped by 1 base and J by 0 bases, with 14 bases between them. CDR1 SGHNT and CDR2 YYREEE come from the germline V gene (reference sequence). The length of the CDR3 is 17 residues. The CDR3 here is CASSLRARASSYNEQFF. CDR3 nucleotides: TGTGCCAGCAGCTTGAGGGCACGAGCAAGCTCCTACAATGAGCAGTTCTTC. Drawing the rest from reference TRBV5-4 and TRBJ2-1, the complete variable domain is ETGVTQSPTHLIKTRGQQVTLRCSSQSGHNTVSWYQQALGQGPQFIFQYYREEENGRGNFPPRFSGLQFPNYSSELNVNALELDDSALYLCASSLRARASSYNEQFFGPGTRLTVL.

The rearrangement joins TRBV28 to TRBJ2-5; TRBD1 aligns across 10 bases. The CDR3 has 15 amino acids. V lost 5 bases and J lost 5; bases outside the gene matches: 8. Germline CDR1 MDHEN, CDR2 SYDVKM. The CDR3 DNA is TGTGCCAGCAGTCCGCCTGGGACAGGGGCGGAGACCCAGTACTTC. Protein product: CASSPPGTGAETQYF.

This clonotype came up once. Likely a read error: the CDR3 ends without its conserved phenylalanine or tryptophan. The genes are TRBV5-4 and TRBJ2-7; TRBD1 aligns across 7 bases. CDR3 length: 13 amino acids. The V gene end was trimmed by 4 bases and the J gene end by 5 bases; junction bases not matched to a gene: 6. CDR1 and CDR2 (germline): SGHNT, YYREEE (reference sequence). The CDR3 loop reads CASSPGQVDEQYS. For the CDR3, the DNA is TGTGCCAGCAGCCCCGGACAGGTCGACGAGCAGTACTCC.

Comment on this clonotype: It differs at one base from a far larger clone, so likely a read error. The conserved phenylalanine or tryptophan is not found at the CDR3 terminus, so this likely reflects a read error. The V and J genes are TRBV5-6 and TRBJ2-5; either TRBD1 or TRBD2 may supply D (5 bases each). The V gene's germline CDR1 is SGHDT and CDR2 YYEEEE. The ends were cut back, 0 bases at V and 6 bases at J, with 15 bases in the middle. The CDR3 length is 15 residues. The CDR3 here is CASSLVWDDVKTQYS. The CDR3, as DNA: TGTGCCAGCAGCTTGGTCTGGGACGATGTAAAGACCCAGTACTCC.

This clonotype was picked up many times. The chain recombines TRBV7-2 with TRBJ1-4, with D tentatively TRBD1 (6 bases). The V gene's germline CDR1 is SGHTA and CDR2 FQGNSA. The CDR3 length is 16 residues. The V and J ends lost 5 bases and 4 bases respectively, with 17 bases between them. CDR3 amino acids: CASSADRDTINEKLFF. As DNA, the CDR3 is TGTGCCAGCAGCGCCGACCGGGACACTATTAATGAAAAACTGTTTTTT.

The CDR3 DNA follows: TGTGCCAGTACGGGGTTTGGGACAGGGAACACTGAAGCTTTCTTT. Translated, it gives CASTGFGTGNTEAFF. The V call is TRBV19, the J call TRBJ1-1; 8 positions match TRBD1. V lost 7 bases and J lost 1; bases outside the gene matches: 8. Germline V gives CDR1 LNHDA, CDR2 SQIVND (reference sequence). The CDR3 runs 15 residues.

This clonotype has at least ten counts. This chain uses TRBV28 with TRBJ1-1; maybe TRBD1 (5 bases). Germline CDR1 reads MDHEN; CDR2 reads SYDVKM. The CDR3 has 11 residues. Trimming took 6 bases from V and 11 from J, leaving 13 bases between them. CDR3 bases: TGTGCCAGCAGGAACGGGGCAGATGCTTTCTTT. Its translation: CASRNGADAFF.

V gene TRBV19 combines with J gene TRBJ2-1, with D hard to call. Germline CDR1 and CDR2: LNHDA and SQIVND (reference sequence). With 1 base removed from V and 6 bases from J, the gap between germline ends came to 4 bases. The CDR3 covers 12 residues. CDR3 residues: CASSIVGNEQFF. CDR3 DNA sequence: TGTGCCAGTAGTATAGTCGGCAATGAGCAGTTCTTC.

This clonotype was picked up a small number of times. Given a much more abundant clone one base away, this may be a read error. The chain recombines TRBV13 with TRBJ1-2; D is perhaps TRBD1 (5 bases). This CDR3 is 13 amino acids long. Germline CDR1 is PRHDT and CDR2 is FYEKMQ (reference sequence). The CDR3 sequence is CASSLGTDYGCTF. The CDR3 DNA reads as TGTGCCAGCAGCTTAGGGACAGACTATGGCTGCACCTTC.

The chain employs TRBV29-1 and TRBJ2-2; D unclear. V was pared by 1 base and J by 4 bases, with 13 bases between. The CDR3 runs to 15 residues. Germline loops: CDR1 SQVTM, CDR2 ANQGSEA. CDR3 sequence reads: CSVEGFDPSTGELFF. The CDR3 DNA sequence: TGCAGCGTTGAAGGTTTCGATCCCTCCACCGGGGAGCTGTTTTTT.